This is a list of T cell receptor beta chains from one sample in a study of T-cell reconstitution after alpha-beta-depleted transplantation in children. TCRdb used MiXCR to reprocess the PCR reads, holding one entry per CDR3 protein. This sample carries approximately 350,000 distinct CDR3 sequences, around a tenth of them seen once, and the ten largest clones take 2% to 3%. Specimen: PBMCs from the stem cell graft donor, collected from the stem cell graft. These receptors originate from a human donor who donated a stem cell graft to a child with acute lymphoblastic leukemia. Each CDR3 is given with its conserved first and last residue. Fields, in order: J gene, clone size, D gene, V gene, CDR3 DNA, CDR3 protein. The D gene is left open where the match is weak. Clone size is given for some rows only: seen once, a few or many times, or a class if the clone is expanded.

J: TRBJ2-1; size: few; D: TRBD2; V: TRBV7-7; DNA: TGTGCTAGCAGCTTAAAGGCTAGCGGGCTCAATGAGCAGTTCTTC; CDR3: CASSLKASGLNEQFF
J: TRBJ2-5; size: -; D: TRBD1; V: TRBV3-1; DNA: TGTGCCAGCAGCCAGGCTGACAGGGGAGAGACCCAGTACTTC; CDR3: CASSQADRGETQYF
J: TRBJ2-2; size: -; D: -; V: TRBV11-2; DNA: TGTGCCAGCAGCTTGCTTGGGGCAGGCGGCACCGGGGAGCTGTTTTTT; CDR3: CASSLLGAGGTGELFF
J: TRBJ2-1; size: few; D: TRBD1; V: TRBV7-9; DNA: TGTGCCAGCAGGTCCCCCGGGACAGGCTCCTACAATGAGCAGTTCTTC; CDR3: CASRSPGTGSYNEQFF
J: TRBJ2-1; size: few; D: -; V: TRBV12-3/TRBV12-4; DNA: TGTGCCAGCAGTTACCGGAACTACAATGAGCAGTTCTTC; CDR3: CASSYRNYNEQFF
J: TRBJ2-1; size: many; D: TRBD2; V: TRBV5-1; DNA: TGCGCCAGCAGCTTGGCCATAGCGGGAGTGGACTACAATGAGCAGTTCTTC; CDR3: CASSLAIAGVDYNEQFF
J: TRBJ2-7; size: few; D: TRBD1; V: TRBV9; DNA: TGTGCCAGCAGCCTGATTCCGGGACAGGGCTGGGACGAGCAGTACTTC; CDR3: CASSLIPGQGWDEQYF
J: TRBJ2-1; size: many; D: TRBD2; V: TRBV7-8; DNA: TGTGCCAGCAGCTTAATTCGTATGGAGCCGGGACTAGCGGGCAATGAGCAGTTCTTC; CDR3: CASSLIRMEPGLAGNEQFF
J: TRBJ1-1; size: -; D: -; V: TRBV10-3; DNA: TGTGCCATCAAAGGGGGGATGGGCAGAGGAGAGAGGGAAGGCACTGAAGCTTTCTTT; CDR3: CAIKGGMGRGEREGTEAFF
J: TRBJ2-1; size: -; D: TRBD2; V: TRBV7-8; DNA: TGTGCCAGCAGCTCGTACCGTAGCGGGAGGGCCCCGAGCTCCTACAATGAGCAGTTCTTC; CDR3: CASSSYRSGRAPSSYNEQFF
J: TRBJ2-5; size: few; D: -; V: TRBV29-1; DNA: TGCAGCGTTGAAGATTGGCCCGATCGGACCCAGTACTTC; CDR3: CSVEDWPDRTQYF
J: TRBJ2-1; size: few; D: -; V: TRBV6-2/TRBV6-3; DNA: TGTGCCAGCACTAATTACAATGAGCAGTTCTTC; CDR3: CASTNYNEQFF
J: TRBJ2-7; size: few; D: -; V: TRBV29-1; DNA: TGCAGCGTTGAAATGTATCAGCCCTACGAGCAGTACTTC; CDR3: CSVEMYQPYEQYF
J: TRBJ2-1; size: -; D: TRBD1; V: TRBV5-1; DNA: TGCGCCAGCAGCTCAGGGGACAGAGAGTACAATGAGCAGTTCTTC; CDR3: CASSSGDREYNEQFF
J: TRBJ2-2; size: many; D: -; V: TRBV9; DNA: TGTGCCAGCAGCTCCTGGACTAACACCGGGGAGCTGTTTTTT; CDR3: CASSSWTNTGELFF
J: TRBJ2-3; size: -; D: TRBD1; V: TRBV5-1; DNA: TGCGCCAGCAGCCGGGACAGGGGGTTTACAGATACGCAGTATTTT; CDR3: CASSRDRGFTDTQYF
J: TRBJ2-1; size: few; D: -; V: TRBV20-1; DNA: TGCAGTGCTTCCTACCCGACGACGGGCAATGAGCAGTTCTTC; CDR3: CSASYPTTGNEQFF
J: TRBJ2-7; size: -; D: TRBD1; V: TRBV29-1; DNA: TGCAGCGTCCTCACAGGGGGGTATGACTACGAGCAGTACTTC; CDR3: CSVLTGGYDYEQYF
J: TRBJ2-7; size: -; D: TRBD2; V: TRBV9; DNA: TGTGCCAGCAGCGTAGCGACTAGCGGGTCCTACGAGCAGTACTTC; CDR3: CASSVATSGSYEQYF
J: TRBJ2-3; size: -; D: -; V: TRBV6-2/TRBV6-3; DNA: TGTGCCAGCAGTTTGGGACTTCAGCGAGCGGATACGCAGTATTTT; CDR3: CASSLGLQRADTQYF
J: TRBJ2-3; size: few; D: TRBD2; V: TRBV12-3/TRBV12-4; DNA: TGTGCCAGCAGTTTCCGGACTAGCGGGTTGGCAGATACGCAGTATTTT; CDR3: CASSFRTSGLADTQYF
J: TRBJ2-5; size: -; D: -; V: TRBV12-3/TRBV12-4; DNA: TGTGCCAGCAGTCCAGGGGCCGGGGCCCAGTACTTC; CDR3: CASSPGAGAQYF
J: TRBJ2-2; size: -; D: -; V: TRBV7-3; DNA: TGTGCCAGCAGCTTCCCCCCCGGGGAGCTGTTTTTT; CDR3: CASSFPPGELFF
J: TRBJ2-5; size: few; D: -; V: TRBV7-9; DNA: TGTGCCAGCAGCACACCTGACAGGCTGCAAGAGACCCAGTACTTC; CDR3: CASSTPDRLQETQYF
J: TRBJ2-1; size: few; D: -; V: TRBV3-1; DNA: TGTGCCAGCAGCCAAGGCCATGTGAGCGTCAATGAGCAGTTCTTC; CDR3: CASSQGHVSVNEQFF
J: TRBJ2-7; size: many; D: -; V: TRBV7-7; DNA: TGTGCTAGCAGCTCTCCGGACAGTTACGAGCAGTACTTC; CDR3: CASSSPDSYEQYF
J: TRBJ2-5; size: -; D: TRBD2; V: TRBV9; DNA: TGTGCCAGCAGCCCCCGACTAGCGGGGTACCAAGAGACCCAGTACTTC; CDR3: CASSPRLAGYQETQYF
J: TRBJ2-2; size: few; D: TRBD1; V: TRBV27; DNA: TGTGCCAGCAAGTTTTTCGACAGGGAGACCGGGGAGCTGTTTTTT; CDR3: CASKFFDRETGELFF
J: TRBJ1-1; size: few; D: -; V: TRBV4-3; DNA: TGCGCCAGCAGCCAAGATCGAGGGGTCATGGAAGCTTTTTTT; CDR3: CASSQDRGVMEAFF
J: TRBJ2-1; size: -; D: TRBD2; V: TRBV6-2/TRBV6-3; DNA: TGTGCCAGCAGTTACCGCGGACTAGCCGGTGGGTATAATGAGCAGTTCTTC; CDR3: CASSYRGLAGGYNEQFF
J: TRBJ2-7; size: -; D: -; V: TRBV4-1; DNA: TGCGCCAGCAGCCAAGGTGGACGGACTTCGGACGAGCAGTACTTC; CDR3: CASSQGGRTSDEQYF
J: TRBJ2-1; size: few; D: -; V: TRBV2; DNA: TGTGCCAGCAGTGAGGACTACAATGAGCAGTTCTTC; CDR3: CASSEDYNEQFF
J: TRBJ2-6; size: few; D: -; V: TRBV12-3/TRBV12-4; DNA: TGTGCCAGCAGTTTGATACAGGCCCAGGGTGGGGCCAACGTCCTGACTTTC; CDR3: CASSLIQAQGGANVLTF
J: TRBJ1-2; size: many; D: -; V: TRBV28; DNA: TGTGCCAGCAGACCTAGGGGGGGCTGGCACTATGGCTACACCTTC; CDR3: CASRPRGGWHYGYTF
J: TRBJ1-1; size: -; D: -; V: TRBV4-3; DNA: TGCGCCAGCAGCCAAGATTGGGCGCTGCACACTGAAGCTTTCTTT; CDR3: CASSQDWALHTEAFF
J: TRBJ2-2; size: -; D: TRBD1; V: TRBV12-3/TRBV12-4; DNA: TGTGCCAGCAGTTTACAGGGACAGGGGGCGAACACCGGGGAGCTGTTTTTT; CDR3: CASSLQGQGANTGELFF
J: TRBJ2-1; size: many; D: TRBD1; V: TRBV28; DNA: TGTGCCAGCAGTCCCACAGGGGATGAGCAGTTCTTC; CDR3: CASSPTGDEQFF
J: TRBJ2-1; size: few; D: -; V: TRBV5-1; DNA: TGCGCCAGCAGCTTCCTCAGGAATGAGCAGTTCTTC; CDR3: CASSFLRNEQFF
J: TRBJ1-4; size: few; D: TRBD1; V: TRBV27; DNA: TGTGCCAGCAGGCACAGGGGGCTAGGTGAAAAACTGTTTTTT; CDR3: CASRHRGLGEKLFF
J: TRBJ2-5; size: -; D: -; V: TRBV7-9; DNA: TGTGCCAGCAGAGAAATGGAGACCCAGTACTTC; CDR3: CASREMETQYF
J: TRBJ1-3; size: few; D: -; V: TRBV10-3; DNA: TGTGCCATCAGTGAATGGGTTGCAGGGAGCTCTGGAAACACCATATATTTT; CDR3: CAISEWVAGSSGNTIYF
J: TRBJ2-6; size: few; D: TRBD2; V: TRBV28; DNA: TGTGCCAGTCGACTAGCGGGAGCAGGGGCCAACGTCCTGACTTTC; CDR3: CASRLAGAGANVLTF
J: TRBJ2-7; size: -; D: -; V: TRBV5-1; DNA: TGCGCCAGCAGCTTGGGTTTGACGGGTGAAACCTACGAGCAGTACTTC; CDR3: CASSLGLTGETYEQYF
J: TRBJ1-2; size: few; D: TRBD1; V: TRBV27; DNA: TGTGCCAGCAGTTTCGGGGACAGACCTAACTATGGCTACACCTTC; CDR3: CASSFGDRPNYGYTF
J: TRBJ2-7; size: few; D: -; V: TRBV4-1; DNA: TGCGCCAGCAGCCAAGAAGGTCTTTCCACAACCTACGAGCAGTACTTC; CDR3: CASSQEGLSTTYEQYF
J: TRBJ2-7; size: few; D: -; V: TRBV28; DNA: TGTGCCAGCAGCTCGTCTGTTCGCGGCGAGCAGTACTTC; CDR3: CASSSSVRGEQYF
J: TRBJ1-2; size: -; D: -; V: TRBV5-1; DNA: TGCGCCAGCAGCTTGGTATCCAGGGGCGACTATGGCTACACCTTC; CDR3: CASSLVSRGDYGYTF
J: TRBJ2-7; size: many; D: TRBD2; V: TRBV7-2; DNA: TGTGCCAGCAGCTGGACTAGCGGGATAAGCTACGAGCAGTACTTC; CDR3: CASSWTSGISYEQYF
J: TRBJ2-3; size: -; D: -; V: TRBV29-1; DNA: TGCAGCGTTGAAATGGTGACCGATACGCAGTATTTT; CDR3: CSVEMVTDTQYF
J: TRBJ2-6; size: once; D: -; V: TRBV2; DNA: TGTGCCAGCAGTGCCGACAGATCTGGGGCCAACGTCCTGACTTTC; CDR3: CASSADRSGANVLTF
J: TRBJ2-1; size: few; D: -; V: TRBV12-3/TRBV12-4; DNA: TGTGCCAGCAGCCTAGACTCCGTTGAGCAGTTCTTC; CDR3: CASSLDSVEQFF
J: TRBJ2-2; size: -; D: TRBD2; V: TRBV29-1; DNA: TGCAGCGCAGCTAGCGGGAAATATTTGGGGGAGCTGTTTTTT; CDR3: CSAASGKYLGELFF
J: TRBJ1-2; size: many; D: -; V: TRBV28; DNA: TGTGCCGGGGGGGCCTCCTATGGCTACACCTTC; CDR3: CAGGASYGYTF
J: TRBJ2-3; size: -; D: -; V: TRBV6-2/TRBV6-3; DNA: TGTGCCAGCAGTTACAGTCCTAGCAGACACACAGATACGCAGTATTTT; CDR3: CASSYSPSRHTDTQYF